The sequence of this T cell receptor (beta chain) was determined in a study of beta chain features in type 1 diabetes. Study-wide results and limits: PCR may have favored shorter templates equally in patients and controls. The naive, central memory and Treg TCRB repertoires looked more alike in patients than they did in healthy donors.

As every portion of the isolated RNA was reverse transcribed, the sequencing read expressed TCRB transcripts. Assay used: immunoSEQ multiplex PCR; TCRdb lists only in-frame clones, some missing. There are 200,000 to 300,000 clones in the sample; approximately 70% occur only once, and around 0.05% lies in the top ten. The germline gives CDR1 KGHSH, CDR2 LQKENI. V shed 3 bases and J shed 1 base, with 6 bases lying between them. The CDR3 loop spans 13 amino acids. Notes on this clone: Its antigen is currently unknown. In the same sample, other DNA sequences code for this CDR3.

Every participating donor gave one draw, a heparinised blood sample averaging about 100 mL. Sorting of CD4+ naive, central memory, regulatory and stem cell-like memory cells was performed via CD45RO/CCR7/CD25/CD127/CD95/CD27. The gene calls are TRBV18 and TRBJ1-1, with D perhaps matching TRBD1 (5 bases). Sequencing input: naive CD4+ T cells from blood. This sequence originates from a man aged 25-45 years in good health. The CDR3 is CASSPQGNTEAFF. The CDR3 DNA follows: TGTGCCAGCTCACCGCAGGGGAACACTGAAGCTTTCTTT.